What follows are 3 T cell receptor beta chains derived from one specimen sequenced in a study of CD8+CD57+ T cells in acquired aplastic anemia. CDR3 and TCR beta VDJ profiling relied on genomic DNA as the template. MiXCR, applied by TCRdb to the reads, yields one record per CDR3 protein. The sample lists just over 400,000 distinct CDR3 sequences, just under 70% occurring once. The sequenced sample was sorted CD4+, CD8+, or CD8+CD57+ T cells (not recorded which) from PBMCs. The receptors originated from a human donor in good health, serving as a control.

This chain joins TRBV29-1 and TRBJ1-2, with a tentative D call TRBD1 (5 bases). V lost 4 bases to trimming and J lost 8 bases, with 14 bases between them. Per the germline V gene, CDR1 is SQVTM and CDR2 is ANQGSEA. There are 12 residues in the CDR3. The CDR3 reads CSVALSGTGYTF. CDR3 sequence (DNA): TGCAGCGTTGCTCTCTCAGGGACCGGCTACACCTTC.

The chain joins TRBV20-1 to TRBJ2-7; D remains ambiguous. This CDR3 region has 14 residues. The germline V gene encodes CDR1 DFQATT and CDR2 SNEGSKA (reference sequence). The V end lost 6 bases, the J end lost 5 bases, and 20 bases lay between the germline ends. The CDR3 nucleotides are TGCAGTGCCGCGCAGACGGAAAACTATGACGAGCAGTACTTC. Encoded protein: CSAAQTENYDEQYF.

This clonotype came up many times. The chain uses TRBV3-1 and TRBJ1-4, with D possibly TRBD1 on 5 matching bases. This CDR3 has 14 amino acids. Germline V gives CDR1 LGHDT, CDR2 YNNKEL (reference sequence). Trimming cost V 4 bases and J 7 bases, with 13 bases left between them. CDR3 in amino acids: CASSLRGDVEKLFF. The CDR3 DNA follows: TGTGCCAGCAGCCTGCGGGGGGATGTTGAAAAACTGTTTTTT. Drawing the rest from reference TRBV3-1 and TRBJ1-4, the complete variable domain is DTAVSQTPKYLVTQMGNDKSIKCEQNLGHDTMYWYKQDSKKFLKIMFSYNNKELIINETVPNRFSPKSPDKAHLNLHINSLELGDSAVYFCASSLRGDVEKLFFGSGTQLSVL.